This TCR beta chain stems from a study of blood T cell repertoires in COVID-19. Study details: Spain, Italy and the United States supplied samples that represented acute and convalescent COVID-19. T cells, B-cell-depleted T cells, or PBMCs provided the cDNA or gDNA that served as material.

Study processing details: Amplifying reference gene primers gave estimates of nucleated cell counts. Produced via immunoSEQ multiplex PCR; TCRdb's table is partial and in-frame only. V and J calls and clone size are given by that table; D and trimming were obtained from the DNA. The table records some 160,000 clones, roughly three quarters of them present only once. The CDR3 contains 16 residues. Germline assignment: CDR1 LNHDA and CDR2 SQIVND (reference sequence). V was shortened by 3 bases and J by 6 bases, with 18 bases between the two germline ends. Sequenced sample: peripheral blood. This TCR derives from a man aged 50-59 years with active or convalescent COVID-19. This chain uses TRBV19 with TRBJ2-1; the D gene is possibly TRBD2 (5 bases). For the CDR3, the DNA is TGTGCCAGTAGTATCAGATTAGGGCGGGTCAGCAATGAGCAGTTCTTC. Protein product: CASSIRLGRVSNEQFF.